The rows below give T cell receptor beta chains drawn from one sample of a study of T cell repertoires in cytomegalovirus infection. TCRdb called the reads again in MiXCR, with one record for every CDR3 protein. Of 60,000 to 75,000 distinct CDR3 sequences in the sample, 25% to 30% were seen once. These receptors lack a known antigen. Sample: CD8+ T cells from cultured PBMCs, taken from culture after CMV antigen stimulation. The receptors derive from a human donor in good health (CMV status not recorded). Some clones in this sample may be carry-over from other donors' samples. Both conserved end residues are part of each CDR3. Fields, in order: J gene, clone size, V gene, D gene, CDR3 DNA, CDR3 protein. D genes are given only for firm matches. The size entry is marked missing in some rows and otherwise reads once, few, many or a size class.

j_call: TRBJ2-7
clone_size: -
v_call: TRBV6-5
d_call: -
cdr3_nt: TGTGCCAGCAAGCACTATACCTACGAGCAGTACTTC
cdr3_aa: CASKHYTYEQYF

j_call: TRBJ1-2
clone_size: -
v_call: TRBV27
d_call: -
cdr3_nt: TGTGCCAGCAGTTTCACAGTTTACCCCACCCCTAACTATGGCTACACCTTC
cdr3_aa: CASSFTVYPTPNYGYTF

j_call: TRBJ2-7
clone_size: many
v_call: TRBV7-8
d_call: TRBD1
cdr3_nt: TGTGCCAGCAGCACCCGGCCGTCAGGGGGCAAATCCCGGTACGAGCAGTACTTC
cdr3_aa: CASSTRPSGGKSRYEQYF

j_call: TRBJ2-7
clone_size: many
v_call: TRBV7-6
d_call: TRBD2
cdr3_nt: TGTGCCAGCAGCTTCCGGGCGGGAGGCGGTGACGAGCAGTACTTC
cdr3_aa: CASSFRAGGGDEQYF

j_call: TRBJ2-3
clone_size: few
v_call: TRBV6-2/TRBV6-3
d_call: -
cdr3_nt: TGTGCCAGCAAGGGCGTGATAACTGGCACAGATACGCAGTATTTT
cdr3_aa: CASKGVITGTDTQYF

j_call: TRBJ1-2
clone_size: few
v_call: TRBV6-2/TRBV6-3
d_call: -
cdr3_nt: TGTGCCAGCAGTTATGCCCAGGGGCGCAACTATGGCTACACCTTC
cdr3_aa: CASSYAQGRNYGYTF

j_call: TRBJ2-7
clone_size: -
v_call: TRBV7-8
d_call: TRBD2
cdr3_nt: TGTGCCAGCAGCTTAGGGGGCGGGGGTGGGTCCTACGAGCAGTACTTC
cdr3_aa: CASSLGGGGGSYEQYF

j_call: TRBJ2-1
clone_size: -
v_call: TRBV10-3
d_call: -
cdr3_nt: TGTGCCATTAAAGACCACGGTCTAGGCTCCGATGGGAATGAGCAGTTCTTC
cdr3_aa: CAIKDHGLGSDGNEQFF

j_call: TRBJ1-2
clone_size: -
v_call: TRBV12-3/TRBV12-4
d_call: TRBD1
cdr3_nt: TGTGCCAGCAGTTCCCCAGGGGGCGCCGGTGGCTACACCTTC
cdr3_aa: CASSSPGGAGGYTF

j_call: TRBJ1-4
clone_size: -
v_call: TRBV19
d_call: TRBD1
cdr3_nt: TGTGCCAGTACCCCCGACAGGGGGCTTACTAATGAAAAACTGTTTTTT
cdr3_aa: CASTPDRGLTNEKLFF

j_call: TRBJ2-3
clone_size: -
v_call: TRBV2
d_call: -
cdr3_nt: TGTGCCAGCAGTGAAGCGGGAGCAGGAGATACGCAGTATTTT
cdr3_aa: CASSEAGAGDTQYF

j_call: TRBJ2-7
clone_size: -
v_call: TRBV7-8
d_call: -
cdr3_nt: TGTGCCAGCAGCTCAGCAAGTGGTCGGGGTAACTCCTACGAGCAGTACTTC
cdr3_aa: CASSSASGRGNSYEQYF

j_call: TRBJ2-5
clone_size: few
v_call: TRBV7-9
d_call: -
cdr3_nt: TGTGCCAGCGGAGACGGGACGCAAGAGACCCAGTACTTC
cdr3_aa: CASGDGTQETQYF

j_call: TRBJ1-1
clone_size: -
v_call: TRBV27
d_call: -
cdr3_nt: TGTGCCAGCAGTTTATATGGAGGCGGTTACACTGAAGCTTTCTTT
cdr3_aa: CASSLYGGGYTEAFF

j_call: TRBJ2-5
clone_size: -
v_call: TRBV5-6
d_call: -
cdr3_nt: TGTGCCAGCAGCTTGGGAGGGGACCCGGGATGGACCCAGTACTTC
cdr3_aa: CASSLGGDPGWTQYF

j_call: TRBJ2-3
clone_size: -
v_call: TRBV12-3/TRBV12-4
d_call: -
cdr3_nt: TGTGCCAGCAACCACCGGAACTGGGACACAGATACGCAGTATTTT
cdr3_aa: CASNHRNWDTDTQYF

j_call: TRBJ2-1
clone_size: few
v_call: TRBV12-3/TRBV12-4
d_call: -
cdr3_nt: TGTGCCAGCAGTTTAGGGCAGGGATCCTACAATGAGCAGTTCTTC
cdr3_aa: CASSLGQGSYNEQFF

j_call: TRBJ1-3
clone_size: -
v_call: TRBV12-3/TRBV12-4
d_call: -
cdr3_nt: TGTGCCAGCAGTTTAATGGGGGGAAACACCATATATTTT
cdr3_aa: CASSLMGGNTIYF

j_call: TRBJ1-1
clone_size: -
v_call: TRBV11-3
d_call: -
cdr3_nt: TGTGCCAGCAGCTTAGACGGGAGGGGCGGGAACACTGAAGCTTTCTTT
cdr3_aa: CASSLDGRGGNTEAFF

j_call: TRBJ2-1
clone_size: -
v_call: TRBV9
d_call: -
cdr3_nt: TGTGCCAGCAGCGGGCTAGCGAGGAACTTCGGGTATGAGCAGTTCTTC
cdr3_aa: CASSGLARNFGYEQFF

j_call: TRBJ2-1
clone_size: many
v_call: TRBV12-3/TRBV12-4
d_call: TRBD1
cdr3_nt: TGTGCCAGCAGTTCCGGGAAGGGGACAGGGGTCAGGGATGAGCAGTTCTTC
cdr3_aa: CASSSGKGTGVRDEQFF

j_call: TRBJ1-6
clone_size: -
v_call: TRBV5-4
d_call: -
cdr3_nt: TGTGCCAGCAGCCGGGGGGAAAATTCACCCCTCCACTTT
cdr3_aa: CASSRGENSPLHF

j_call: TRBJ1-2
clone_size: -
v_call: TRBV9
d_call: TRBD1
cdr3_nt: TGTGCCAGCAGCCCCGGGACAGGGAATGGCTACACCTTC
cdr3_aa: CASSPGTGNGYTF

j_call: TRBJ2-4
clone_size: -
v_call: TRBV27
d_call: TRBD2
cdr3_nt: TGTGCCAGCAGTCGACTAGCACTTGATGGCAAAAACATTCAGTACTTC
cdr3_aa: CASSRLALDGKNIQYF

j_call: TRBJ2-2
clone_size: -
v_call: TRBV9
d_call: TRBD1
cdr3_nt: TGTGCCAGCAGCGTAGAAGGGGGCTCCGGGGAGCTGTTTTTT
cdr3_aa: CASSVEGGSGELFF

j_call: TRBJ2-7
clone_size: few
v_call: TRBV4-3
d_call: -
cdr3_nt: TGCGCCAGCAGCCAAGATATCCCGGGAACGTACGAGCAGTACTTC
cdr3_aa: CASSQDIPGTYEQYF

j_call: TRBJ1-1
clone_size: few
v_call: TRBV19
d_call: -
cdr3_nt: TGTGCCAGTAGTAAGCAGAGCCTCATGAACACTGAAGCTTTCTTT
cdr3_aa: CASSKQSLMNTEAFF

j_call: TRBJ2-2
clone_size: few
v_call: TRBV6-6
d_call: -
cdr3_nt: TGTGCCAGCAGTTACCTCGGGACCGGGGAGCTGTTTTTT
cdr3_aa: CASSYLGTGELFF

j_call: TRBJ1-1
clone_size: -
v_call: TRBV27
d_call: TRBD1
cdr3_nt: TGTGCCAGCAGTGGGGACAGCCCGGGGGCGGGAAACACTGAAGCTTTCTTT
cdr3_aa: CASSGDSPGAGNTEAFF

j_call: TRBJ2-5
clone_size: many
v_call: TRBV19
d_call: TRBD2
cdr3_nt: TGTGCCAGTAGTATCCGACTAGCGGGGGGATATGAGACCCAGTACTTC
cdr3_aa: CASSIRLAGGYETQYF

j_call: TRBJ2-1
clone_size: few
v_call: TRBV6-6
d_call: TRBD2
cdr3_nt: TGTGCCAGCAGTTACTCGTCTGGGTTAGCGGGAGTCAGCTATGAGCAGTTCTTC
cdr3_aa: CASSYSSGLAGVSYEQFF

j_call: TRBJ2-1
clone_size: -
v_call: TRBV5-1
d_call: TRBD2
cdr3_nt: TGCGCCAGCCGCCGGGGGGGCGCTTCGGCCTACAACAATGAGCAGTTCTTC
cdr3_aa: CASRRGGASAYNNEQFF

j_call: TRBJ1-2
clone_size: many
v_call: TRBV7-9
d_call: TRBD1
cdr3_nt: TGTGCCAGCAGCCCGAAGACAGGGGGCCTCCCCTATGGCTACACCTTC
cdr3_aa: CASSPKTGGLPYGYTF

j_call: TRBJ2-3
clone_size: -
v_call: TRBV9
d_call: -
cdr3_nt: TGTGCCAGCAGCGTAGGTATAGATACGCAGTATTTT
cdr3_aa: CASSVGIDTQYF

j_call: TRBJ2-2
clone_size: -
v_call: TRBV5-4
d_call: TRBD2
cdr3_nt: TGTGCCAGCAGGGGGGAGCGGGGGGACGCGAACACCGGGGAGCTGTTTTTT
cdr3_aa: CASRGERGDANTGELFF

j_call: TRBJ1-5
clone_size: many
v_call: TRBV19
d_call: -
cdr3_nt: TGTGCCAGTAGTACTCGAAGTGGGGATTCCCAGCATTTT
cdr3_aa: CASSTRSGDSQHF

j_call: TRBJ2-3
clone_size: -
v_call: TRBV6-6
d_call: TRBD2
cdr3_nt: TGTGCCAGCATCCCGACTAGCGTTAGCGCAGATACGCAGTATTTT
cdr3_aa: CASIPTSVSADTQYF

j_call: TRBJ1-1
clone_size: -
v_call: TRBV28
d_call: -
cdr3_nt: TGTGCCAGCAGCCTGGGGGGGGGAGTAGCGGGCACTGAAGCTTTCTTT
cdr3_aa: CASSLGGGVAGTEAFF

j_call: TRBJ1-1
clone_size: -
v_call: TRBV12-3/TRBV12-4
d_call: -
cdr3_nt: TGTGCCAGCAGTGTAGACAGGACCGCTGAAGCTTTCTTT
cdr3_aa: CASSVDRTAEAFF

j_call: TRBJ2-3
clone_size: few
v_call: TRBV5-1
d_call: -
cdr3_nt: TGCGCCAGCAGCGGCACAAGGGGAGGAACAGATACGCAGTATTTT
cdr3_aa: CASSGTRGGTDTQYF

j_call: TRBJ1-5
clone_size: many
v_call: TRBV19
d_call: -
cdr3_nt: TGTGCCAGTAGTATATTCGAGATGGTTCGGCAGCCCCAGCATTTT
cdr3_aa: CASSIFEMVRQPQHF

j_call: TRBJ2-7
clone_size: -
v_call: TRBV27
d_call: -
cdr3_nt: TGTGCCAGCAGTTTAGGTCCAATGCCCTACGAGCAGTACTTC
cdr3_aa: CASSLGPMPYEQYF

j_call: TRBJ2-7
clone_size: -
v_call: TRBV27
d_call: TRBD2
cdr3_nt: TGTGCCAGCAGCTTTGCGGGGGACCAATACGAGCAGTACTTC
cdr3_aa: CASSFAGDQYEQYF

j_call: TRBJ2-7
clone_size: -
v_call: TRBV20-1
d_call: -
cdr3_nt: TGCAGTGCTGGCTACCCCGGAACCTACGAGCAGTACTTC
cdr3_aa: CSAGYPGTYEQYF

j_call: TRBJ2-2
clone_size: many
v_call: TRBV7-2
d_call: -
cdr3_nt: TGTGCCAGCAGCTTAGCGGGAGGGAACACCGGGGAGCTGTTTTTT
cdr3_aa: CASSLAGGNTGELFF

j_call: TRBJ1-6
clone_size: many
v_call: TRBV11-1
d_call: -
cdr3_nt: TGTGCCAGCAGCTTATGGGAGCCTAATTCACCCCTCCACTTT
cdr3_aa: CASSLWEPNSPLHF

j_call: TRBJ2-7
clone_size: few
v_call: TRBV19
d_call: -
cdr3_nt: TGTGCCAGTAGTATCTCGATGAGCTCCTACGAGCAGTACTTC
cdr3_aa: CASSISMSSYEQYF

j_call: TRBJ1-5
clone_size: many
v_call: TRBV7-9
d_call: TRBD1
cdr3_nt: TGTGCCAGCAGCGGCAATACCGGGACAGGGGACGATTTCCAGCCCCAGCATTTT
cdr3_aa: CASSGNTGTGDDFQPQHF

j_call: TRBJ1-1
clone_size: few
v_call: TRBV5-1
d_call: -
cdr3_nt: TGCGCCAGCAGCCCGGACCTCATGAACACTGAAGCTTTCTTT
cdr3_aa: CASSPDLMNTEAFF

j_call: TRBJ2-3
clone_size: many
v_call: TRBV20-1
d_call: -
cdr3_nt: TGCAGTGTCGTGGACAGCACAGATACGCAGTATTTT
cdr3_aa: CSVVDSTDTQYF

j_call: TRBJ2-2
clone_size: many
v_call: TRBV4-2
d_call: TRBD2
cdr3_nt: TGTGCCAGCAGCACCCGACTAGCGGTGAACACCGGGGAGCTGTTTTTT
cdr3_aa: CASSTRLAVNTGELFF

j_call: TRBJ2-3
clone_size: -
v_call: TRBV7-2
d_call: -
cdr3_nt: TGTGCCAGCAGCTCATCCTCAGGGTTATATCCAGATACGCAGTATTTT
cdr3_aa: CASSSSSGLYPDTQYF